A selection of T cell receptor beta chains follows, all from one sample in a study of T cell clones after liver transplantation. Using immunoSEQ multiplex PCR, the repertoire was profiled, and TCRdb retains in-frame clones only, with some absent. The table lists roughly 100,000 clones, around 84% of them singletons. The source was CD4+ T cells from blood, collected around 48 months after liver transplant. The receptors were sampled from a human patient who received a liver transplant. Some T cells may be supplied by the graft donor. Each CDR3 is given with its conserved first and last residue. A D gene is named only where the DNA matches it firmly. Clone size is stated in some rows and not others, as once, few, many or a class when expanded.

D	V	size	J	DNA	CDR3
TRBD1	TRBV5-1	.	TRBJ2-7	TGCGCCAGCAGCTCCCGACAGGGGGCCTACGAGCAGTACTTC	CASSSRQGAYEQYF
.	TRBV5-1	once	TRBJ2-1	TGCGCCAGCAGCCCCAGCACGGCGGCACGACACAATGAGCAGTTCTTC	CASSPSTAARHNEQFF
.	TRBV18	.	TRBJ1-5	TGTGCCAGCTCACCACCAGGGGTGCGCAATCAGCCCCAGCATTTT	CASSPPGVRNQPQHF
.	TRBV25-1	.	TRBJ2-2	TGTGCCAGCAGTAAACCGCAGGGGCCGAGCACCGGGGAGCTGTTTTTT	CASSKPQGPSTGELFF
.	TRBV19	once	TRBJ2-5	TGTGCCAGTAGTATAATGAGCAGGGGAGAGACCCAGTACTTC	CASSIMSRGETQYF
.	TRBV7-2	.	TRBJ1-4	TGTGCCAGCAGCTTAGCGCGACAGGCAACTAATGAAAAACTGTTTTTT	CASSLARQATNEKLFF
TRBD2	TRBV7-6	.	TRBJ2-2	TGTGCCAGCAGCTTAGTGAGCGGGAGCTTTACCGGGGAGCTGTTTTTT	CASSLVSGSFTGELFF
TRBD1	TRBV27	.	TRBJ2-6	TGTGCCAGCAGGGGACAGGGATTCTCGGGGGGGGCCAACGTCCTGACTTTC	CASRGQGFSGGANVLTF
TRBD1	TRBV9	.	TRBJ2-2	TGTGCCAGCAGCGGACAGGGTTACACCGGGGAGCTGTTTTTT	CASSGQGYTGELFF
.	TRBV7-8	.	TRBJ1-5	TGTGCCAGCAGCTTACTGGGGGGTGGTCAGCCCCAGCATTTT	CASSLLGGGQPQHF
TRBD2	TRBV27	few	TRBJ2-2	TGTGCCAGCGGGGGACTAGCGGGAGGGCCACCCGGGGAGCTGTTTTTT	CASGGLAGGPPGELFF
TRBD1	TRBV18	.	TRBJ2-7	TGTGCCAGCTCCGAGGGACAGGACTACGAGCAGTACTTC	CASSEGQDYEQYF
.	TRBV18	.	TRBJ1-2	TGTGCCAGCTCACCAGGCGGGGACTCCTATGGCTACACCTTC	CASSPGGDSYGYTF
.	TRBV19	.	TRBJ2-3	TGTGCCAGTAGTATCGACACCGGGAAATCCACAGATACGCAGTATTTT	CASSIDTGKSTDTQYF